This T cell receptor beta chain was captured in a study of cytomegalovirus exposure and HLA in healthy donors. Whole-study context: Researchers found that about four fifths of some 400 genotyped donors fell within the Caucasian-associated ancestry cluster.

CDR1 MNHEY and CDR2 SVGAGI come from the germline V gene. The CDR3 loop spans 12 amino acids. The ends were cut back, 4 bases at V and 9 bases at J, with 7 bases in the middle. A note on this clone: Its antigen is unidentified.

Whole-study findings and limits: For cytomegalovirus status, the classifier reportedly gave diagnoses with high specificity and sensitivity. Productive rates of about 90% or about 30% were seen for most TCR beta V segments in an earlier analysis. A later analysis reported that several of the most significant clusters appeared to be linked to common viral pathogens, among them Epstein-Barr virus.

Primers for the PCR totalled 60 Vbeta and 13 Jbeta. This table comes from immunoSEQ multiplex PCR, and its TCRdb copy is limited to in-frame clones, with some not included. The sample contains 130,000 to 150,000 clones, roughly 79% of which appear only once. This receptor was identified in an older woman in good health and CMV-seropositive. The specimen was PBMCs. This chain links TRBV6-5 with TRBJ1-6; D gene ambiguous. CDR3 DNA: TGTGCCAGCAGTTCCGGGGTTTCACCCCTCCACTTT. It specifies CASSSGVSPLHF.